This T cell receptor (beta chain) was retrieved from a study of blood T cells in healthy people across ages. Across the study: In model experiments, template switching was able to capture about one barcoded beta molecule for every two T cells that were present.

This clonotype has a handful of counts. Its antigen remains unidentified. A second about 7 to 12 cycle PCR used barcoded and J-beta primers. Using its own MiXCR run on the 5' RACE reads, TCRdb lists one record per CDR3 protein. Altogether roughly 1,700,000 distinct CDR3 sequences are present, approximately 30% being singletons, with the ten largest covering 7.7%. CDR1 and CDR2 from the germline V gene are SGHTA and FQGNSA. The CDR3 is 16 residues long. Deletions cut 5 bases from V and 2 bases from J, with 18 bases between. Overall study findings and caveats: Researchers report that TCR beta diversity correlated strongly with naive T cell percentage.

Sequencing was performed on blood. The receptor comes from a woman aged 25-40 years in good health. The J gene is TRBJ1-1, the V gene TRBV7-2, with D tentatively TRBD1 (5 bases). The CDR3 loop reads CASSPGGVRLNTEAFF. CDR3 sequence (DNA): TGTGCCAGCAGCCCTGGGGGGGTCCGGTTAAACACTGAAGCTTTCTTT.